This paragraph reports one TCR beta chain. Antigen specificity is unknown. The sample is drawn from a study of molecular identifiers for immune sequencing clone quantification. Overall study context: The replicate experiment used RNA from 20,000 or 100,000 naive CD8 cells. This RNA was split into five aliquots, and four of them were sequenced.

CDR3 size: 13 residues. V lost 6 bases and J 1 base, leaving 9 bases between the germline ends. Per germline, CDR1 LNHDA and CDR2 SQIVND (reference sequence). Findings and limits, study-wide: More than 98% of effector molecules, versus under 1% of naive-cell molecules, belonged to clones above 20 RNA copies.

A single record per CDR3 protein comes from TCRdb applying MiXCR to the PCR reads. The data contain hundreds of thousands of distinct CDR3 sequences, roughly 23% of them singletons. This chain joins TRBV19 and TRBJ1-1; D unclear. Sequenced: naive CD8+ T cells from blood, with Jurkat cell RNA spiked in. Specified subset: FACS-sorted CD8+CD4-CCR7+CD45RA+ naive T cells. This receptor was taken from a human donor in good health. Some libraries in this study had Jurkat cell RNA spiked in. CDR3 region: CASRPNGNTEAFF. CDR3 in DNA: TGTGCCAGTAGACCAAACGGGAACACTGAAGCTTTCTTT.